The 3 T cell receptor beta chains below come from one sample, sequenced in a study of blood T cell repertoires in COVID-19. Assay: immunoSEQ multiplex PCR; the TCRdb copy retains only in-frame clones and omits some. The data contain some 130,000 clones, around 90% of them singletons. The sample comprised peripheral blood. The source of these receptors is a man aged 60 to 69 with COVID-19, enrolled during active disease.

V gene TRBV5-1 combines with J gene TRBJ1-2; D is perhaps TRBD1 (5 bases). V was clipped by 4 bases and J by 0 bases, with 16 bases between them. Germline V gives CDR1 SGHRS, CDR2 YFSETQ. CDR3 length: 16 amino acids. Here the CDR3 reads CASSPPQGSTNYGYTF. In nucleotides, the CDR3 is TGCGCCAGCAGCCCCCCCCAGGGCAGCACTAACTATGGCTACACCTTC.

This clone has just one count. The rearrangement links TRBV5-1 to TRBJ1-1, with TRBD1 identical over 7 bases. This CDR3 has 15 amino acids. Germline V gene sequence: CDR1 SGHRS, CDR2 YFSETQ. The J segment lost 0 bases and the V segment lost 4 bases, leaving 6 bases of the junction unmatched. The CDR3 DNA reads as TGCGCCAGCAGCCCCTGGGACAGATTGAACACTGAAGCTTTCTTT. It codes for CASSPWDRLNTEAFF.

The DNA for the CDR3 is TGCGCCAGCAGCTTTGGCCAGGCCGAGGGAGCCAAAAACATTCAGTACTTC. Translating it yields CASSFGQAEGAKNIQYF. The chain couples TRBV5-1 to TRBJ2-4; D perhaps matches TRBD2 (5 bases). This CDR3 is built from 17 residues. V was trimmed by 2 bases and J by 0 bases, leaving 15 bases between them. CDR1 is SGHRS, CDR2 YFSETQ, per germline. Supplemented by reference TRBV5-1 and TRBJ2-4, the full variable domain reads KAGVTQTPRYLIKTRGQQVTLSCSPISGHRSVSWYQQTPGQGLQFLFEYFSETQRNKGNFPGRFSGRQFSNSRSEMNVSTLELGDSALYLCASSFGQAEGAKNIQYFGAGTRLSVL.